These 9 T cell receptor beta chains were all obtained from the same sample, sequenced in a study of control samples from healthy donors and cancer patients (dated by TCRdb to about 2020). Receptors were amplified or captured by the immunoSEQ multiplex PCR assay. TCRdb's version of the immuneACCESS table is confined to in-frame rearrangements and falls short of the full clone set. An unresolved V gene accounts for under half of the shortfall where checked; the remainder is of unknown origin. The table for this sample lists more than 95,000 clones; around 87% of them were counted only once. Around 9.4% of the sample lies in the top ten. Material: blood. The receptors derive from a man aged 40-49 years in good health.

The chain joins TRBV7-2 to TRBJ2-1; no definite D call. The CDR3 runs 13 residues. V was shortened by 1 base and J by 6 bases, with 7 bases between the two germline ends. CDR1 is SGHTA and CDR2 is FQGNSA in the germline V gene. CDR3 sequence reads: CASSLDGSNEQFF. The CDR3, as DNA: TGTGCCAGCAGCTTAGACGGAAGCAATGAGCAGTTCTTC.

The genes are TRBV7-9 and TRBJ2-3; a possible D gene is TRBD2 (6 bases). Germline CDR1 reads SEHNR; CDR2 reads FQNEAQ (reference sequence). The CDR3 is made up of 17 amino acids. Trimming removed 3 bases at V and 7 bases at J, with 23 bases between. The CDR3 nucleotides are TGTGCCAGCAGCTTTTCCGGGGTAAGCCCGGGAGTCCATACGCAGTATTTT. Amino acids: CASSFSGVSPGVHTQYF. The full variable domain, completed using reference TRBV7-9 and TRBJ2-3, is DTGVSQNPRHKITKRGQNVTFRCDPISEHNRLYWYRQTLGQGPEFLTYFQNEAQLEKSRLLSDRFSAERPKGSFSTLEIQRTEQGDSAMYLCASSFSGVSPGVHTQYFGPGTRLTVL.

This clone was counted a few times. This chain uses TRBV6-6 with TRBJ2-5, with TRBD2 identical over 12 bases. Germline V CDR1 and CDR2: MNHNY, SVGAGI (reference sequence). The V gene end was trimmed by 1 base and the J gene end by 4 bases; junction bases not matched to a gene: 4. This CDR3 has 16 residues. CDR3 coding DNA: TGTGCCAGCAGTTACTTTGGACTAGCGGGGAGAGAGACCCAGTACTTC. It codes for CASSYFGLAGRETQYF.

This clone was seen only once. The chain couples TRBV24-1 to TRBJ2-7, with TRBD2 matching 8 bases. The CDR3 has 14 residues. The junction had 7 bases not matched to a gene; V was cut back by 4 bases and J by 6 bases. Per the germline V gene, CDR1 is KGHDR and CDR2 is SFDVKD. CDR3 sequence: CATSEAGGAGEQYF. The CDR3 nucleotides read TGTGCCACCAGTGAGGCCGGGGGGGCCGGCGAGCAGTACTTC.

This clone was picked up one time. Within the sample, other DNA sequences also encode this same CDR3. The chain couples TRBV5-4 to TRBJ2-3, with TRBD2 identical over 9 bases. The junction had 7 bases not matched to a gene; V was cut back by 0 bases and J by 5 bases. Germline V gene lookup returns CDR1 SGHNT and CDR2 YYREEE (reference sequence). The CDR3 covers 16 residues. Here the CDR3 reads CASSLGGAGGVDTQYF. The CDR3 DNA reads TGTGCCAGCAGCTTGGGAGGGGCGGGGGGGGTAGATACGCAGTATTTT.

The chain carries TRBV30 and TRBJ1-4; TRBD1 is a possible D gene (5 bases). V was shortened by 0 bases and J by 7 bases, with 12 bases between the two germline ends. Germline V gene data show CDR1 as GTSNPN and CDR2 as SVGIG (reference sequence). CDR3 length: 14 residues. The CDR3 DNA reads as TGTGCCTGGAGTGTCCCGGGGCGCGGTGAAAAACTGTTTTTT. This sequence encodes CAWSVPGRGEKLFF.

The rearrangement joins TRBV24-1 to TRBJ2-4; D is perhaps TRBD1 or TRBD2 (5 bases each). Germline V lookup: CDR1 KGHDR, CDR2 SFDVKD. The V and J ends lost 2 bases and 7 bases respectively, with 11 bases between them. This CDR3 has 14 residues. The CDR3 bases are TGTGCCACCAGTGATTCCTCAGAGGGGAACATTCAGTACTTC. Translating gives CATSDSSEGNIQYF.

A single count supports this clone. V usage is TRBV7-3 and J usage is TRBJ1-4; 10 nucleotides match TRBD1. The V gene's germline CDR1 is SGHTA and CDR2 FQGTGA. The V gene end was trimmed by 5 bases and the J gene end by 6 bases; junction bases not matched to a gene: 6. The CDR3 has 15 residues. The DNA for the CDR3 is TGTGCCAGCAGCCCCAGGGACAGGGGAGATGAAAAACTGTTTTTT. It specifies CASSPRDRGDEKLFF.

This chain's CDR3 is CSVGFRDTEAFF. The DNA for the CDR3 is TGCAGCGTTGGGTTCAGGGACACTGAAGCTTTCTTT. The chain recombines TRBV29-1 with TRBJ1-1, with D possibly matching TRBD1 (5 bases). Germline CDR1 and CDR2: SQVTM and ANQGSEA. With 4 bases removed from V and 3 bases from J, the gap between germline ends came to 9 bases. The CDR3 covers 12 residues.